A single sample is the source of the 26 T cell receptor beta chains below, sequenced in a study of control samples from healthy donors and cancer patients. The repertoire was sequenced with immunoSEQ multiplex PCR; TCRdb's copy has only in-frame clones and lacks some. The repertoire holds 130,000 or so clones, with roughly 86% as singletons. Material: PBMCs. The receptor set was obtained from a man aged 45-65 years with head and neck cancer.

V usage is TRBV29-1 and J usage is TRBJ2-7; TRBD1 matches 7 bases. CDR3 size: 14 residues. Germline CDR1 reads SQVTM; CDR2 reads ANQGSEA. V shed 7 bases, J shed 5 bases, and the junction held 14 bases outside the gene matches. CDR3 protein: CSAMIRGTTNEQYF. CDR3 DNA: TGCAGCGCCATGATCAGGGGGACGACGAACGAGCAGTACTTC.

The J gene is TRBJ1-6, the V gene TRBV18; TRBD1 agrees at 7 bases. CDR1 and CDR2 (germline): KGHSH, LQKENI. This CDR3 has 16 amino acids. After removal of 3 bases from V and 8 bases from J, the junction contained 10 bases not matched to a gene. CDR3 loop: CASSPQQGLKDSPLHF. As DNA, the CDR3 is TGTGCCAGCTCACCCCAACAGGGGTTGAAAGATTCACCCCTCCACTTT.

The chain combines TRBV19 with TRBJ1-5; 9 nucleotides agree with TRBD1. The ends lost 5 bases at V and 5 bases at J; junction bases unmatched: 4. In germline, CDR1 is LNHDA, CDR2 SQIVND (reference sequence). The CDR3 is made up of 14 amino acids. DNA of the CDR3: TGTGCCAGTAGTCTACAGGGGGCCCATCAGCCCCAGCATTTT. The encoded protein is CASSLQGAHQPQHF.

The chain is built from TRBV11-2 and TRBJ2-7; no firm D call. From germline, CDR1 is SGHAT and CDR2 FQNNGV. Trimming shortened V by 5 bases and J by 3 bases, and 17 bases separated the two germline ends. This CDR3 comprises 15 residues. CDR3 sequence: CASSIPTRNHYEQYF. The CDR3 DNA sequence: TGTGCCAGCAGCATCCCGACTCGAAACCACTACGAGCAGTACTTC.

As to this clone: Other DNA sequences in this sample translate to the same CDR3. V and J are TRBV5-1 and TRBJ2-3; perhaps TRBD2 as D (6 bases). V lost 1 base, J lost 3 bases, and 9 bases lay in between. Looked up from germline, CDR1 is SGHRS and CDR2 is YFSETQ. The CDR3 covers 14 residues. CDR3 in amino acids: CASSLTGRTDTQYF. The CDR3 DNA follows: TGCGCCAGCAGCTTGACGGGGAGGACAGATACGCAGTATTTT.

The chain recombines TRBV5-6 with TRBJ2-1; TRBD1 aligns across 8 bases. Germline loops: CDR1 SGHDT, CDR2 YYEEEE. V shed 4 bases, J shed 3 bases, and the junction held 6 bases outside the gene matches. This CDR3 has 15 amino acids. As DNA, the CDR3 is TGTGCCAGCAGCCCGGACAGGGCTGACTACAATGAGCAGTTCTTC. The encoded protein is CASSPDRADYNEQFF.

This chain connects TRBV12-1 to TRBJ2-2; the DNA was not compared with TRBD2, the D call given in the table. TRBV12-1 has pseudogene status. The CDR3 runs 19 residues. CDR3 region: CASSNPLAGVLRDTGELFF. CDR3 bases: TGTGCCAGCAGCAACCCACTAGCGGGGGTCCTAAGGGACACCGGGGAGCTGTTTTTT.

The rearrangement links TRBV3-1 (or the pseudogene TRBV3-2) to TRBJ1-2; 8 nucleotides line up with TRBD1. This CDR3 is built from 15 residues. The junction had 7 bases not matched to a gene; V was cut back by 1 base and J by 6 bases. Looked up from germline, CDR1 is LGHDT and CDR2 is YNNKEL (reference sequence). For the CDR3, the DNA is TGTGCCAGCAGCCAAGCTGGACAGGGTTTTAATGGCTACACCTTC. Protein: CASSQAGQGFNGYTF.

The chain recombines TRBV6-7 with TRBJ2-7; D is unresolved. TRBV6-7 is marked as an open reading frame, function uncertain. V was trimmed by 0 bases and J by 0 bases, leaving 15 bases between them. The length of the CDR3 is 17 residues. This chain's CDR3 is CASSYSPGRFFSYEQYF. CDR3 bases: TGTGCCAGCAGTTACTCACCCGGACGTTTTTTCTCCTACGAGCAGTACTTC.

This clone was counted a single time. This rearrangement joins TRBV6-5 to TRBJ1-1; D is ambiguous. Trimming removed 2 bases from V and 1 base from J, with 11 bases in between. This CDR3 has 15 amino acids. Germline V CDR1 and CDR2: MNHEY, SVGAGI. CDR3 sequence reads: CASSYEGFPNTEAFF. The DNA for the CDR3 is TGTGCCAGCAGTTACGAGGGTTTCCCGAACACTGAAGCTTTCTTT.

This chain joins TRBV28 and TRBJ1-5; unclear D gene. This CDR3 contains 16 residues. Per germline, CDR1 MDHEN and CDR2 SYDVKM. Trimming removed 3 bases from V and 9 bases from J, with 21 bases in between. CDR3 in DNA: TGTGCCAGCAGTTTCACCCGACGGGCGCCTTTGGGGCCCCAGCATTTT. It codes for CASSFTRRAPLGPQHF.

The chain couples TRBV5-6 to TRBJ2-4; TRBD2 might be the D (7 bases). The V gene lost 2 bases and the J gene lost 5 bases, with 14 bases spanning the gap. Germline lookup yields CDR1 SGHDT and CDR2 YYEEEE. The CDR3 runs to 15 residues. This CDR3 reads CASSFGGGPQNIQYF. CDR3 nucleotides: TGTGCCAGCAGCTTTGGGGGGGGCCCCCAAAACATTCAGTACTTC.

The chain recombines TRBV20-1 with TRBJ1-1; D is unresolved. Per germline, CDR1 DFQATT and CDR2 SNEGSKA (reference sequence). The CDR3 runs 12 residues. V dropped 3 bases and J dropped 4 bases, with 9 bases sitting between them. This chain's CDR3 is CSASWEATEAFF. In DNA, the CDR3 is TGCAGTGCTAGTTGGGAGGCCACTGAAGCTTTCTTT.

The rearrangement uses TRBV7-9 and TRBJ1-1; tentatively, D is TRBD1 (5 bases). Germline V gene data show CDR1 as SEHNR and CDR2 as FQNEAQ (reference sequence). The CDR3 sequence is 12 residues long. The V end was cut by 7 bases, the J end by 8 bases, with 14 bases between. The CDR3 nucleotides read TGTGCCAGCAACGAGAGCCAGGGAGAAGCTTTCTTT. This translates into CASNESQGEAFF.

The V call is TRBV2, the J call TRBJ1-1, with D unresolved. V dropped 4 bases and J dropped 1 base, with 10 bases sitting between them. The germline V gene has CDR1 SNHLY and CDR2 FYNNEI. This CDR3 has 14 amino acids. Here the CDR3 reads CASSVWAGNTEAFF. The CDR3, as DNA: TGTGCCAGCAGTGTTTGGGCAGGGAACACTGAAGCTTTCTTT.

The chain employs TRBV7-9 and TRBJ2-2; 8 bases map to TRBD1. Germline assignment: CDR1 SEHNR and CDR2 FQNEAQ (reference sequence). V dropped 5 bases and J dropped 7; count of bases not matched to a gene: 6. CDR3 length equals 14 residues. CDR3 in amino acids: CASSKDRVNGELFF. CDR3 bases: TGTGCCAGCAGCAAGGACAGGGTTAACGGGGAGCTGTTTTTT.

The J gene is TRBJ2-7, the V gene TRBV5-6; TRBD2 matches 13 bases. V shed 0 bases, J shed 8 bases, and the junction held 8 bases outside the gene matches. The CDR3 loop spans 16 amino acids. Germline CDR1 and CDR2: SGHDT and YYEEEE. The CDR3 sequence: CASSLGGRLAGGKQYF. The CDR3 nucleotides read TGTGCCAGCAGCTTGGGGGGTCGACTAGCGGGAGGTAAGCAGTACTTC.

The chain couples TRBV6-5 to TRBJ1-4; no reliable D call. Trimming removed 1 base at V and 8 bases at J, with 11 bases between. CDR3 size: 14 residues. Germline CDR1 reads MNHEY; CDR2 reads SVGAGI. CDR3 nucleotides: TGTGCCAGCAGTTACTTAGGGCTATCGGAAAAACTGTTTTTT. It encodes CASSYLGLSEKLFF.

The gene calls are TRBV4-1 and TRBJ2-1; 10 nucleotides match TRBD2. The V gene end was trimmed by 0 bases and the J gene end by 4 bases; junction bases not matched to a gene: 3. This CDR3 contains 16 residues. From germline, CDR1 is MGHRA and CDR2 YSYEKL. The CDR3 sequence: CASSQEASGGYNEQFF. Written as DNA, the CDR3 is TGCGCCAGCAGCCAAGAAGCTAGCGGGGGATACAATGAGCAGTTCTTC.

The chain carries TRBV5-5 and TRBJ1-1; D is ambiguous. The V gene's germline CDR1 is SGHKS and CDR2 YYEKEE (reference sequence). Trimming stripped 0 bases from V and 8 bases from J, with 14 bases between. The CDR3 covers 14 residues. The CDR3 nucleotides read TGTGCCAGCAGCTTGGTTCCGGGGAGTAGGGAAGCTTTCTTT. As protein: CASSLVPGSREAFF.

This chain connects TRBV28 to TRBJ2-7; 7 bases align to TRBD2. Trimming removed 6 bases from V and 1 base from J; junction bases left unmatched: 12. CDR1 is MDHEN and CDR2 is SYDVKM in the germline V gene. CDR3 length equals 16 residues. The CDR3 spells CASSFSYGRASYEQYF. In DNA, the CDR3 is TGTGCCAGCAGCTTCAGTTATGGGAGGGCTTCCTACGAGCAGTACTTC.

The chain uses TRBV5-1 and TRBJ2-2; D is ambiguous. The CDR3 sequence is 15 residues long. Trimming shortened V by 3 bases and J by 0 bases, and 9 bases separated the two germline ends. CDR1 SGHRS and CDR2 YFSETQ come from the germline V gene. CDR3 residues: CASSSRASNTGELFF. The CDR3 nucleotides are TGCGCCAGCAGCTCAAGGGCTTCGAACACCGGGGAGCTGTTTTTT.

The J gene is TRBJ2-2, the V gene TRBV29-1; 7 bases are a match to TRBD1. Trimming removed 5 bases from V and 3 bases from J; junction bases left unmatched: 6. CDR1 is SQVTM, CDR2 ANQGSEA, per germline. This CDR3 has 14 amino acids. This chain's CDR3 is CSVRLGTDTGELFF. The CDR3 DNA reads TGCAGCGTTAGGTTGGGGACAGACACCGGGGAGCTGTTTTTT.

CDR3 sequence (DNA): TGTGCCAGCAGTGGTTCCGTCGGGGGGATAACCGGGGAGCTGTTTTTT. Protein sequence: CASSGSVGGITGELFF. This chain joins TRBV6-4 and TRBJ2-2; 7 bases map to TRBD2. The V gene end was trimmed by 4 bases and the J gene end by 5 bases; junction bases not matched to a gene: 10. Germline CDR1 MRHNA, CDR2 SNTAGT. The CDR3 consists of 16 residues.

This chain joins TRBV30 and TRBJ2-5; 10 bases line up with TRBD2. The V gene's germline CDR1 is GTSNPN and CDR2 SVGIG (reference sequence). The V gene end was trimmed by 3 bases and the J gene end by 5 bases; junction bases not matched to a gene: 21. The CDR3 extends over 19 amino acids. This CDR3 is CAWRTATPLAGAPTETQYF. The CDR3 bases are TGTGCCTGGAGGACCGCCACCCCTCTAGCGGGGGCCCCAACGGAGACCCAGTACTTC.

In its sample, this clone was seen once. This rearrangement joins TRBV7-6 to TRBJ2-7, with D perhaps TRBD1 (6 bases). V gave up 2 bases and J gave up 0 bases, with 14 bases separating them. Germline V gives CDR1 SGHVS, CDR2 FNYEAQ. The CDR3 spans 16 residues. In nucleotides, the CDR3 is TGTGCCAGCAGCTTAAATCCCCAGGGGTTCTCCTACGAGCAGTACTTC. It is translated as CASSLNPQGFSYEQYF.